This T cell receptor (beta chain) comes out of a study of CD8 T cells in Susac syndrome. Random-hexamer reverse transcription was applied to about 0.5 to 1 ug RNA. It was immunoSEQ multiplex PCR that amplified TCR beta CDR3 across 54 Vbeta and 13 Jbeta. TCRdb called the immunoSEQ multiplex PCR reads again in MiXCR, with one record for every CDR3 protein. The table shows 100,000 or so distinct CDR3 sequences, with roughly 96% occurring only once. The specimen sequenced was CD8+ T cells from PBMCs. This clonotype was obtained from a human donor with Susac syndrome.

This chain's CDR3 is CAISEKGQGYKNIQYF. The CDR3 nucleotides read TGTGCCATCAGTGAGAAGGGACAGGGGTACAAAAACATTCAGTACTTC. V is TRBV10-3 and J is TRBJ2-4; 10 positions agree with TRBD1. V lost 2 bases to trimming and J lost 3 bases; unmatched junction nucleotides: 4. Germline V CDR1 and CDR2: ENHRY, SYGVKD. The CDR3 is made up of 16 amino acids.